The rows below give T cell receptor beta chains drawn from one sample of a study of T cell repertoires in cytomegalovirus infection. TCRdb re-analysed the reads in MiXCR, keeping a single row per CDR3 protein. The sample consists of some 200,000 distinct CDR3 sequences, less than 9.5% of them appearing once. The source material was PBMCs. These receptors originate from a human donor in good health (CMV status not recorded). Some clones in this sample may be carry-over from other donors' samples. Both conserved end residues are part of each CDR3. Where a row states a size, it is once, few, many or the class of an expanded clone; other rows omit it.

size,V,J,CDR3
-,TRBV7-9,TRBJ2-7,CASSLVGQPYEQYF
-,TRBV28,TRBJ2-1,CASSRVSGSGSNEQFF
few,TRBV29-1,TRBJ1-1,CSVRGSDTEAFF
-,TRBV20-1,TRBJ2-5,CSARALWTDPNQETQYF
many,TRBV5-8,TRBJ2-2,CASSYGQGANTGELFF
few,TRBV6-2/TRBV6-3,TRBJ2-3,CASSYSIRGFSADTQYF
many,TRBV12-3/TRBV12-4,TRBJ1-6,CASSPTTGGNSPLHF
many,TRBV6-2/TRBV6-3,TRBJ2-3,CASSYSSVDTQYF
few,TRBV9,TRBJ2-2,CASSVPRPGELFF
many,TRBV10-3,TRBJ2-7,CAIRPDSSYEQYF